These 5 T cell receptor beta chains originate from one sample sequenced in a study of T cell repertoires in cytomegalovirus infection. These receptors' antigens are unknown. TCRdb reprocessed the reads with MiXCR, giving one entry per CDR3 protein. The sample carries around 130,000 distinct CDR3 sequences, 24% recorded once. Input material: PBMCs, sequenced either directly or after in vitro stimulation (not recorded which). The receptors shown here come from a human donor in good health (CMV status not recorded). Some clones in this sample may be carry-over from other donors' samples.

The gene calls are TRBV7-2 and TRBJ2-1, with TRBD2 as a possible D gene (6 bases). The CDR3 has 11 residues. CDR1 SGHTA and CDR2 FQGNSA come from the germline V gene. Trimming pared 3 bases from V and 10 bases from J, leaving 7 bases between. The DNA of the CDR3 is TGTGCCAGCAGCTTGGAGGGAGAGCAGTTCTTC. Its protein product is CASSLEGEQFF.

This clonotype counts as medium-sized (0.01 to 0.1%). This chain links TRBV7-2 with TRBJ1-1; D remains ambiguous. Between the trimmed V and J ends, which lost 5 bases and 3 bases, there was a span of 13 bases. The CDR3 length is 14 residues. Germline V gene sequence: CDR1 SGHTA, CDR2 FQGNSA. CDR3 sequence reads: CASSPGRAHTEAFF. Here the CDR3 DNA reads TGTGCCAGCAGCCCCGGCCGGGCGCACACTGAAGCTTTCTTT.

In its sample, this clonotype was seen a few times. This sequence joins TRBV4-3 and TRBJ2-1, with 7 positions matching TRBD1. The CDR3 totals 14 residues. CDR1 is LGHNA and CDR2 is YSLEER in the germline V gene. V shed 2 bases and J 9 bases; nucleotides not matched to a gene: 7. CDR3 in amino acids: CASSQQTGMGEQFF. CDR3 DNA sequence: TGCGCCAGCAGCCAACAGACAGGGATGGGTGAGCAGTTCTTC.

This clonotype was observed a few times. This chain connects TRBV11-2 to TRBJ1-3; 7 bases agree with TRBD1. V lost 5 bases to trimming and J lost 2 bases; unmatched junction nucleotides: 12. This CDR3 comprises 17 residues. CDR1 is SGHAT, CDR2 FQNNGV, per germline. DNA for the CDR3: TGTGCCAGCAGCGCCCGACAGGGTCGTGGGCCTGGAAACACCATATATTTT. It translates to CASSARQGRGPGNTIYF.

The rearrangement joins TRBV12-3 or TRBV12-4 to TRBJ2-1; D is undetermined. The length of the CDR3 is 12 residues. Trimming pared 3 bases from V and 6 bases from J, leaving 6 bases between. CDR3 protein: CASSLTPNEQFF. CDR3 nucleotides: TGTGCCAGCAGTTTGACTCCCAATGAGCAGTTCTTC.